This entry features one T cell receptor beta chain sequence. This record comes from a study of blood T cell repertoires in COVID-19. Study details: From T cells, B-cell-depleted T cells, or PBMCs came the material, which was cDNA or gDNA.

This CDR3 contains 17 residues. V was clipped by 2 bases and J by 6 bases; unmatched bases: 14. Germline V gene lookup returns CDR1 LGHNA and CDR2 YNFKEQ. Assay: immunoSEQ multiplex PCR; the TCRdb copy retains only in-frame clones and omits some. The sample contains around 50,000 clones, 80% to 90% of which appear only once. This TCR was sampled from a human donor in a cohort sampled during active COVID-19. This chain uses TRBV4-2 with TRBJ2-3; 7 bases agree with TRBD2. The specimen was peripheral blood. CDR3 sequence (DNA): TGTGCCAGCAGCCAAAGATCGCAGCGGGGTGCTGGGGATACGCAGTATTTT. This translates into CASSQRSQRGAGDTQYF.